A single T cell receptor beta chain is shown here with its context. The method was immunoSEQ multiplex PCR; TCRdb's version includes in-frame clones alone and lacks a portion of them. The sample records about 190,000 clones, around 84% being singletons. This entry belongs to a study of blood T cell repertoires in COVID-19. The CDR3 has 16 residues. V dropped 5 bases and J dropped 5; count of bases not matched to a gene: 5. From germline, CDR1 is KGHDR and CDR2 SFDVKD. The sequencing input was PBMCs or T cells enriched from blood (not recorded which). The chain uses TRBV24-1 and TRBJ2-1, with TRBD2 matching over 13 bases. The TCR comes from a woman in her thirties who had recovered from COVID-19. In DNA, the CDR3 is TGTGCCACCAGTGCCCTAGGGACTAGCGGGGACAATGAGCAGTTCTTC. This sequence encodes CATSALGTSGDNEQFF.